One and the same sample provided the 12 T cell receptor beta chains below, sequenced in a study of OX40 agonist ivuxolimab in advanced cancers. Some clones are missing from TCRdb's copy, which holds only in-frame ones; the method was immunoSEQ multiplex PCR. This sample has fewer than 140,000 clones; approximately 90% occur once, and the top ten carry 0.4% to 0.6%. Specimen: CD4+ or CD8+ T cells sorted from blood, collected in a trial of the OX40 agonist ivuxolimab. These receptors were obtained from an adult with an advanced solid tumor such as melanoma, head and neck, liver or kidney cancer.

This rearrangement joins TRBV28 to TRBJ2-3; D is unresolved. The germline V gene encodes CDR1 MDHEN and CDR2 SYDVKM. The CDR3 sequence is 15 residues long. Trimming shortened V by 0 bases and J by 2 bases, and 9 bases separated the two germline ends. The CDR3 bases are TGTGCCAGCAGTTTATGGGTCGGATACACAGATACGCAGTATTTT. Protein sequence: CASSLWVGYTDTQYF. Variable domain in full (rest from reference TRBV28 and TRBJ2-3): DVKVTQSSRYLVKRTGEKVFLECVQDMDHENMFWYRQDPGLGLRLIYFSYDVKMKEKGDIPEGYSVSREKKERFSLILESASTNQTSMYLCASSLWVGYTDTQYFGPGTRLTVL.

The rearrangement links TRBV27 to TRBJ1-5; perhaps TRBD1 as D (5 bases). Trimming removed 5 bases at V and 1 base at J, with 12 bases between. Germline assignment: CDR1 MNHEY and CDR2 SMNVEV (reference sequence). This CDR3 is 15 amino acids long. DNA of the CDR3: TGTGCCAGCAGTCGCGGGGCGGGGAGCAATCAGCCCCAGCATTTT. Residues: CASSRGAGSNQPQHF.

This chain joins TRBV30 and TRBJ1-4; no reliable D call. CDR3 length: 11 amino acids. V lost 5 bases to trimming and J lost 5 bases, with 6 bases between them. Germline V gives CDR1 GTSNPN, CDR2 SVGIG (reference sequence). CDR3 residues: CAWLVNEKLFF. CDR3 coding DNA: TGTGCCTGGTTGGTAAATGAAAAACTGTTTTTT.

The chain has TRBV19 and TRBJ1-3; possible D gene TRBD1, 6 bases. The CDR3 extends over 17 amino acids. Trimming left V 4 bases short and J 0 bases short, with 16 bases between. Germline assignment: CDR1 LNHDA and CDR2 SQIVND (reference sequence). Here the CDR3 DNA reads TGTGCCAGTAGTAAGAACCTGGGACAAACCTCTGGAAACACCATATATTTT. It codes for CASSKNLGQTSGNTIYF.

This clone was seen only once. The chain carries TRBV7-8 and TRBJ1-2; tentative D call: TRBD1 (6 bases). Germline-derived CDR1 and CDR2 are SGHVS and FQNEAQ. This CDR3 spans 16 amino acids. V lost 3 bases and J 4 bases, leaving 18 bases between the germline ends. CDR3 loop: CASSFTTGSLGYGYTF. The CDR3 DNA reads TGTGCCAGCAGCTTTACGACAGGCTCTTTGGGCTATGGCTACACCTTC.

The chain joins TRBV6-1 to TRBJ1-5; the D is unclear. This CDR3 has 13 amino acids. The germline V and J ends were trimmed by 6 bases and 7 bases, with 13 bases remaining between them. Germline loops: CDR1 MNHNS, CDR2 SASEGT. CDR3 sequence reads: CASRGWDRQPQHF. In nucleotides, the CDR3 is TGTGCCAGCAGAGGGTGGGATAGGCAGCCCCAGCATTTT.

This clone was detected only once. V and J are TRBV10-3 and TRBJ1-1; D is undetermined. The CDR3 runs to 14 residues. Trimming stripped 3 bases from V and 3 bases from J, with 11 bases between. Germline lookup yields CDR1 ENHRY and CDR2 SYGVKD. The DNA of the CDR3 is TGTGCCATCAGTGATAGGCAGTTTTACACTGAAGCTTTCTTT. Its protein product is CAISDRQFYTEAFF.

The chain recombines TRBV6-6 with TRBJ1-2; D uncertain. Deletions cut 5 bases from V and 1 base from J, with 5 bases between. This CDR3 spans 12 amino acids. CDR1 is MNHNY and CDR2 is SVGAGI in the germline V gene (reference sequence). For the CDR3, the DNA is TGTGCCAGCAGTGGGGTTAACTATGGCTACACCTTC. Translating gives CASSGVNYGYTF.

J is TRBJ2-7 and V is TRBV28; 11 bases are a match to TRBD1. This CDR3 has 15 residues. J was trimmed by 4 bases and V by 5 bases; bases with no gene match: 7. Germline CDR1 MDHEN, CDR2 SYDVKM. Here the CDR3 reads CASSPRDRGFYEQYF. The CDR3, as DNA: TGTGCCAGCAGTCCGCGGGACAGGGGGTTTTACGAGCAGTACTTC.

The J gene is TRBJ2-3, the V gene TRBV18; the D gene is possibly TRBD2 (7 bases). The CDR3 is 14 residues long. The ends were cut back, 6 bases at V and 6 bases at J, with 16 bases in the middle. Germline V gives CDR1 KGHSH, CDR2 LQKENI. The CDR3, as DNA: TGTGCCAGCTCGCCGCCGGGGGGCTCGGATACGCAGTATTTT. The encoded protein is CASSPPGGSDTQYF.

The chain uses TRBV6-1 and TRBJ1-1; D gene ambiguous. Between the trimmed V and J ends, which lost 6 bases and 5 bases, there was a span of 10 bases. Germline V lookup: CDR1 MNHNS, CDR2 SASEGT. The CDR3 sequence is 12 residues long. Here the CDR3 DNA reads TGTGCCAGCAGGGAATATGGAACTGAAGCTTTCTTT. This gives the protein CASREYGTEAFF.

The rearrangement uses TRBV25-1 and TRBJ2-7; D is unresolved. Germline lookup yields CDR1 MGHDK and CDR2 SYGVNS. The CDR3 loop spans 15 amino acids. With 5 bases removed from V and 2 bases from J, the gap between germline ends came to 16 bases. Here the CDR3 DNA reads TGTGCCAGCAGTTCGGCGGCGAGCAGAACCTACGAGCAGTACTTC. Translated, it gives CASSSAASRTYEQYF.